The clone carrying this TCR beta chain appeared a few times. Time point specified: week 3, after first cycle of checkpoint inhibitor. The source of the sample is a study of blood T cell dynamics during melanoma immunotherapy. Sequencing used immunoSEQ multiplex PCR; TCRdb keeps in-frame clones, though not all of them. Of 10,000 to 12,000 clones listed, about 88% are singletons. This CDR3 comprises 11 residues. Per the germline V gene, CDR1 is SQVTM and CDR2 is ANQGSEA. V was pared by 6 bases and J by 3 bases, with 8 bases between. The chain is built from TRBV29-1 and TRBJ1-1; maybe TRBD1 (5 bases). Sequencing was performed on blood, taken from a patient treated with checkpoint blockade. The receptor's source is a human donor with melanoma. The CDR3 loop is CSVTDYTEAFF. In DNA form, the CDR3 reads TGCAGCGTGACAGACTACACTGAAGCTTTCTTT. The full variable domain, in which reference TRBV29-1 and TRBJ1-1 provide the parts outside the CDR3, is SAVISQKPSRDICQRGTSLTIQCQVDSQVTMMFWYRQQPGQSLTLIATANQGSEATYESGFVIDKFPISRPNLTFSTLTVSNMSPEDSSIYLCSVTDYTEAFFGQGTRLTVV.